The 10 T cell receptor beta chains listed next were all sequenced from one sample in a study of identical twins. Via MiXCR, TCRdb re-called the 5' RACE reads, giving one row per CDR3 protein. The sample yields around 510,000 distinct CDR3 sequences, roughly an eighth seen once. This sample was shared with a second study, whose subject was yellow fever vaccine responses in identical twins.

The source material was CD4+ T cells sorted from blood. The receptors shown here come from a woman aged 18-30 years in good health.

The table lists this clonotype with many counts. This sequence joins TRBV5-1 and TRBJ2-3, with 8 bases matching TRBD1. The CDR3 has 14 residues. CDR1 and CDR2 (germline): SGHRS, YFSETQ. The V gene end was trimmed by 1 base and the J gene end by 4 bases; junction bases not matched to a gene: 2. As DNA, the CDR3 is TGCGCCAGCAGCTTGCAGGGGGCCTCAGATACGCAGTATTTT. Amino acid sequence: CASSLQGASDTQYF.

V and J are TRBV12-3 or TRBV12-4 and TRBJ2-7, with 7 bases identical to TRBD2. With 9 bases clipped from V and 3 bases from J, the junction kept 8 bases outside the gene matches. This CDR3 spans 13 amino acids. Here the CDR3 DNA reads TGTGCCAGAAAGGGACTAACCATCTACGAGCAGTACTTC. Amino acid sequence: CARKGLTIYEQYF.

CDR3 in DNA: TGTGCCAGCAGTGGTTTCAATCAGCCCCAGCATTTT. As protein: CASSGFNQPQHF. This chain uses TRBV6-6 with TRBJ1-5, with no clear D. The CDR3 has 12 residues. Between the trimmed V and J ends, which lost 5 bases and 3 bases, there was a span of 5 bases. Germline assignment: CDR1 MNHNY and CDR2 SVGAGI (reference sequence).

The genes are TRBV7-3 and TRBJ2-7; 7 bases line up with TRBD1. This CDR3 is 14 amino acids long. Germline V gene lookup returns CDR1 SGHTA and CDR2 FQGTGA. The J segment lost 1 base and the V segment lost 5 bases, leaving 5 bases of the junction unmatched. CDR3: CASSHPGQSYEQYF. The CDR3 DNA reads as TGTGCCAGCAGCCACCCGGGACAGTCCTACGAGCAGTACTTC. The entire variable domain, with the rest obtained from reference TRBV7-3 and TRBJ2-7, is as follows: GAGVSQTPSNKVTEKGKYVELRCDPISGHTALYWYRQSLGQGPEFLIYFQGTGAADDSGLPNDRFFAVRPEGSVSTLKIQRTERGDSAVYLCASSHPGQSYEQYFGPGTRLTVT.

This clonotype was counted only a few times. The genes are TRBV7-3 and TRBJ2-3, with D unresolved. Deletions cut 6 bases from V and 7 bases from J, with 8 bases between. The CDR3 has 11 amino acids. Looked up from germline, CDR1 is SGHTA and CDR2 is FQGTGA. The CDR3 bases are TGTGCCAGCAGTTCCGGTAATACGCAGTATTTT. This encodes CASSSGNTQYF.

This clonotype was found many times. The chain combines TRBV20-1 with TRBJ1-6; a weak D match, TRBD1 (6 bases). CDR1 DFQATT and CDR2 SNEGSKA come from the germline V gene (reference sequence). The V end was cut by 3 bases, the J end by 7 bases, with 10 bases between. The length of the CDR3 is 13 residues. The CDR3 coding sequence is TGCAGTGCTAGTTCGCAGGGGAATTCACCCCTCCACTTT. Residues: CSASSQGNSPLHF.

The chain is built from TRBV20-1 and TRBJ1-2, with D perhaps matching TRBD1 (6 bases). The CDR3 covers 15 residues. V was pared by 0 bases and J by 8 bases, with 19 bases between. Germline V gene lookup returns CDR1 DFQATT and CDR2 SNEGSKA (reference sequence). In DNA, the CDR3 is TGCAGTGCTAGAGATTTGCAGGGGCTCAAAAGGGGCTACACCTTC. Its protein product is CSARDLQGLKRGYTF.

The V call is TRBV7-2, the J call TRBJ2-7; the match to TRBD1 covers 9 bases. The junction had 7 bases not matched to a gene; V was cut back by 5 bases and J by 5 bases. Germline values: CDR1 SGHTA, CDR2 FQGNSA. The CDR3 totals 14 residues. This chain's CDR3 is CASSRRQGVDEQYF. DNA of the CDR3: TGTGCCAGCAGCCGAAGACAGGGGGTCGACGAGCAGTACTTC.

In this sample, this clonotype turned up many times. V is TRBV4-2 and J is TRBJ2-2; D is unresolved. V shed 0 bases and J shed 5 bases, with 16 bases lying between them. Germline CDR1 is LGHNA and CDR2 is YNFKEQ. The CDR3 is 17 residues long. CDR3 sequence (DNA): TGTGCCAGCAGCCAAGAAGGTGGCGGCAGCAGTACCGGGGAGCTGTTTTTT. Translated, it gives CASSQEGGGSSTGELFF.

The genes are TRBV7-9 and TRBJ1-2, with a tentative D call TRBD1 (5 bases). The germline CDR1 and CDR2 sequences are SEHNR and FQNEAQ (reference sequence). V lost 0 bases and J lost 5, with 13 bases in between. The CDR3 totals 15 residues. The CDR3: CASSLATGRTYGYTF. As DNA, the CDR3 is TGTGCCAGCAGCTTAGCCACGGGACGGACGTATGGCTACACCTTC. Together with reference TRBV7-9 and TRBJ1-2, the CDR3 gives the full variable domain: DTGVSQNPRHKITKRGQNVTFRCDPISEHNRLYWYRQTLGQGPEFLTYFQNEAQLEKSRLLSDRFSAERPKGSFSTLEIQRTEQGDSAMYLCASSLATGRTYGYTFGSGTRLTVV.